Listed below are T cell receptor beta chains from one sample, sequenced in a study of T cell responses to AZD1222 COVID-19 vaccine. Libraries were prepared by immunoSEQ multiplex PCR; TCRdb keeps only in-frame clonotypes and omits some of them. The sample lists about 110,000 clones; 70% to 90% were seen once. Sequenced material: peripheral blood, taken on day 0 of AZD1222 vaccination. Receptor source: an adult in good health. Both conserved end residues are part of each CDR3. Some rows mark clone size as missing; the rest say once, few, many or name a class of expanded clone.

>-|TRBV19
CASQNWGRGNTDTQYF
>-|TRBV5-5
CASSFGSSGNTIYF
>-|TRBV28
CASSPQGADTQYF
>-|TRBV3-1/TRBV3-2
CASSPTGSDTQYF
>-|TRBV6-2/TRBV6-3
CASSWGDKGREKLFF
>-|TRBV6-1
CASSEAWGGYNYGYTF
>few|TRBV10-3
CAISEPGGSQETQYF
>-|TRBV5-1
CASSLADYQNEQFF
>-|TRBV6-5
CASSYSFSYSYNEQFF
>-|TRBV4-1
CASSPRDRGTNEKLFF
>-|TRBV5-1
CASSLGGTGGPNEKLFF
>-|TRBV7-9
CASSLPGFYSYEQYF
>-|TRBV9
CASSPTTNTGELFF
>few|TRBV2
CASTSRGDYGYTF
>-|TRBV2
CASSREGGAADTQYF
>-|TRBV27
CASSLSSAGGVYGYTF
>-|TRBV7-3
CASSHGTGGVGGELFF
>once|TRBV28
CASSLANTEAFF
>-|TRBV5-4
CASSFYRTSGSSYNEQFF
>-|TRBV6-5
CASSYGGGRVPEKLFF
>-|TRBV11-2
CASSLETTEAFF
>-|TRBV11-2
CASSSLRGLNSPLHF
>-|TRBV10-3
CAIRDSNTDTQYF
>-|TRBV28
CASSFADYGYTF
>few|TRBV4-1
CASSHSTGLYGYTF
>-|TRBV6-5
CASSPDLSTEAFF
>-|TRBV3-1/TRBV3-2
CASSQDPRVQPQHF
>-|TRBV23-1
CASSGIAGRSYNEQFF
>-|TRBV5-1
CASSLNPGGSNQPQHF
>-|TRBV7-2
CASSFSYEQYF
>-|TRBV29-1
CSVGRGNTGELFF
>once|TRBV29-1
CSVEGQFKNTEAFF
>-|TRBV5-1
CASSIRQGPGEQYF
>-|TRBV7-9
CASSLGTGEQFF
>-|TRBV28
CASSLAGVNQPQHF
>-|TRBV4-1
CASSQRSQGGGEKLFF
>-|TRBV27
CASSFWTSGDNEQFF
>-|TRBV19
CASSIDHLPIGASKNIQYF
>-|TRBV28
CASSLDPRAGGNEAFF
>-|TRBV5-4
CASSLGANEKLFF
>-|TRBV28
CASSFPSWGAGSNQPQHF
>-|TRBV25-1
CASSEFEGGPYNEQFF
>-|TRBV5-1
CASSSPPGQTNTGELFF
>-|TRBV10-3
CAISGRGDIYEQYF
>-|TRBV7-2
CASSLRTPGQGWTGELFF
>-|TRBV4-1
CASSQDLAEQYF
>-|TRBV19
CASRPRQGHGYTF
>-|TRBV5-1
CASSPSLAGTDTEAFF
>few|TRBV9
CASSVGLSRTDTQYF
>once|TRBV11-2
CASSFRDRAGELFF
>-|TRBV3-1/TRBV3-2
CASSHPLGSSGYTF
>few|TRBV27
CASRITGGAGGYTF
>-|TRBV3-1/TRBV3-2
CASSHDSYEQYF
>-|TRBV12-5
CASGRDSFYNEQFF
>-|TRBV10-3
CAISGRDKQYF